Shown below are 25 T cell receptor beta chains from a single sample sequenced in a study of T cell repertoires in cytomegalovirus infection. MiXCR was run by TCRdb on the reads, yielding one entry per CDR3 protein. Of about 150,000 distinct CDR3 sequences in the sample, 23% were seen once. Sequencing was done on a sample of PBMCs. The receptors come from a human donor in good health (CMV status not recorded). Some clones in this sample may be carry-over from other donors' samples.

The rearrangement uses TRBV5-4 and TRBJ2-1; TRBD2 aligns across 12 bases. This CDR3 has 13 residues. The germline gives CDR1 SGHNT, CDR2 YYREEE (reference sequence). The trim removed 6 bases at V and 7 bases at J, leaving 2 bases unmatched. The CDR3 reads CASNGLAGNEQFF. The DNA of the CDR3 is TGTGCCAGCAATGGACTAGCGGGAAATGAGCAGTTCTTC.

This clonotype showed up just a few times. The chain employs TRBV2 and TRBJ1-6; D may be TRBD1 (6 bases). V was shortened by 0 bases and J by 7 bases, with 13 bases between the two germline ends. The germline gives CDR1 SNHLY, CDR2 FYNNEI. The CDR3 contains 16 residues. The CDR3 region is CASSEALLGGNSPLHF. The CDR3 nucleotides are TGTGCCAGCAGTGAAGCGCTTCTAGGGGGGAATTCACCCCTCCACTTT.

This clonotype was detected a few times. The rearrangement links TRBV7-2 to TRBJ2-7; 7 bases fit TRBD1. The V and J ends lost 5 bases and 5 bases, in that order; junction bases with no gene match: 6. This CDR3 spans 13 amino acids. Germline values: CDR1 SGHTA, CDR2 FQGNSA. The CDR3 sequence is CASSTVTGNEQYF. The CDR3 DNA sequence: TGTGCCAGCAGCACCGTGACAGGGAACGAGCAGTACTTC.

The CDR3 here is CSARDQSGGPHYEQYF. In DNA, the CDR3 is TGCAGTGCTAGAGATCAAAGCGGGGGCCCTCACTACGAGCAGTACTTC. The genes are TRBV20-1 and TRBJ2-7; 8 nucleotides line up with TRBD2. The junction had 10 bases not matched to a gene; V was cut back by 0 bases and J by 3 bases. The CDR3 covers 16 residues. Germline CDR1 is DFQATT and CDR2 is SNEGSKA (reference sequence).

The CDR3 DNA is TGTGCCAGCAGCTTATACGGGACTAGCGGGGGTAATGAGCAGTTCTTC. Residues: CASSLYGTSGGNEQFF. The chain joins TRBV7-9 to TRBJ2-1; 14 bases match TRBD2. Germline loops: CDR1 SEHNR, CDR2 FQNEAQ (reference sequence). The V segment lost 2 bases and the J segment 7 bases; nucleotides outside the gene matches: 4. The CDR3 runs 16 residues.

A few counts support this clonotype. This chain joins TRBV20-1 and TRBJ2-7, with 16 bases matching TRBD2. The germline gives CDR1 DFQATT, CDR2 SNEGSKA (reference sequence). CDR3 size: 17 residues. The junction had 11 bases not matched to a gene; V was cut back by 2 bases and J by 7 bases. The CDR3 sequence: CSARTPGTSGGAGEQYF. In DNA, the CDR3 is TGCAGTGCTAGAACCCCCGGGACTAGCGGGGGGGCGGGGGAGCAGTACTTC.

This clonotype was seen ten or more times. J is TRBJ2-5 and V is TRBV7-2, with D unclear. Trimming pared 5 bases from V and 3 bases from J, leaving 7 bases between. This CDR3 spans 12 amino acids. The germline V gene has CDR1 SGHTA and CDR2 FQGNSA. CDR3 in amino acids: CASSPREETQYF. Here the CDR3 DNA reads TGTGCCAGCAGCCCCCGAGAAGAGACCCAGTACTTC.

This clonotype was recorded at least ten times. This sequence joins TRBV7-2 and TRBJ2-2; 8 nucleotides align to TRBD2. Losses at the gene ends were 5 bases for V and 1 base for J; bases not matched to a gene: 6. From germline, CDR1 is SGHTA and CDR2 FQGNSA. The CDR3 length is 16 residues. CDR3 protein: CASSPGAGVNTGELFF. The CDR3 coding sequence is TGTGCCAGCAGCCCCGGAGCGGGGGTGAACACCGGGGAGCTGTTTTTT.

The CDR3 DNA follows: TGTGCCAGCACCACCGTAAATACAGGGGGTGAGCAGTTCTTC. This gives the protein CASTTVNTGGEQFF. The J gene is TRBJ2-1, the V gene TRBV28; 8 bases fit TRBD1. The CDR3 has 14 amino acids. Germline CDR1 reads MDHEN; CDR2 reads SYDVKM. Trimming took 7 bases from V and 9 from J; bases not matched to a gene: 11.

The chain carries TRBV14 and TRBJ2-3; unclear D gene. The germline V gene has CDR1 SGHDN and CDR2 FVKESK. Trimming removed 0 bases at V and 4 bases at J, with 8 bases between. The CDR3 length is 14 residues. CDR3 bases: TGTGCCAGCAGCCAAGATCAGGTGGCAGATACGCAGTATTTT. Protein product: CASSQDQVADTQYF.

This clonotype was seen at least ten times. The chain carries TRBV7-2 and TRBJ1-3; D is ambiguous. V was shortened by 5 bases and J by 2 bases, with 16 bases between the two germline ends. Germline V CDR1 and CDR2: SGHTA, FQGNSA. CDR3 size: 16 residues. Written as DNA, the CDR3 is TGTGCCAGCAGCCCGACCACTCCGGGCGCTGGAAACACCATATATTTT. This sequence encodes CASSPTTPGAGNTIYF. The full variable domain, rest sourced from reference TRBV7-2 and TRBJ1-3, is GAGVSQSPSNKVTEKGKDVELRCDPISGHTALYWYRQSLGQGLEFLIYFQGNSAPDKSGLPSDRFSAERTGGSVSTLTIQRTQQEDSAVYLCASSPTTPGAGNTIYFGEGSWLTVV.

The chain recombines TRBV10-2 with TRBJ2-5; 9 nucleotides match TRBD1. Germline CDR1 reads WSHSY; CDR2 reads SAAADI. The CDR3 runs 15 residues. V shed 5 bases and J 7 bases; nucleotides not matched to a gene: 11. The CDR3 DNA reads TGCGCCAGCAGTACACAGGGGGCTTGGTCGGGGACCCAGTACTTC. Its translation: CASSTQGAWSGTQYF.

This clonotype showed up just a few times. The J gene is TRBJ1-5, the V gene TRBV6-6, with 12 positions matching TRBD1. The CDR3 is made up of 15 amino acids. In germline, CDR1 is MNHNY, CDR2 SVGAGI (reference sequence). The trim removed 5 bases at V and 6 bases at J, leaving 5 bases unmatched. CDR3 loop: CASSAGTGGSQPQHF. CDR3 nucleotide sequence: TGTGCCAGCAGTGCCGGGACAGGGGGCAGTCAGCCCCAGCATTTT.

This clonotype was counted at least ten times. The gene calls are TRBV7-2 and TRBJ2-5; the match to TRBD1 covers 12 bases. CDR1 and CDR2 (germline): SGHTA, FQGNSA. V shed 1 base and J 5 bases; nucleotides not matched to a gene: 5. This CDR3 is 16 amino acids long. CDR3 bases: TGTGCCAGCAGCTTAGGGGACAGGGGGCTTGGGGAGACCCAGTACTTC. It yields the protein CASSLGDRGLGETQYF.

The V gene is TRBV27, the J gene TRBJ2-1; D is uncertain. The CDR3 covers 16 residues. The germline CDR1 and CDR2 sequences are MNHEY and SMNVEV (reference sequence). The V and J ends lost 7 bases and 0 bases respectively, with 16 bases between them. As DNA, the CDR3 is TGTGCCAGCAATGGGCGCGGCCCAAGCTCCTACAATGAGCAGTTCTTC. Residues: CASNGRGPSSYNEQFF.

This clonotype was counted a few times. The chain links TRBV20-1 to TRBJ2-7; TRBD2 matches 7 bases. The CDR3 extends over 14 amino acids. Germline CDR1 DFQATT, CDR2 SNEGSKA (reference sequence). Trimming removed 3 bases from V and 5 bases from J; junction bases left unmatched: 10. The CDR3 sequence is CSARTGRATDEQYF. DNA of the CDR3: TGCAGTGCTAGGACGGGGAGGGCCACCGACGAGCAGTACTTC.

About this clonotype: This may be a read error: a much more frequent sequence differs by one nucleotide. This chain uses TRBV7-4 with TRBJ2-1, with D possibly matching TRBD2 (6 bases). The germline CDR1 and CDR2 sequences are SGHVT and SQSDAQ. V was shortened by 8 bases and J by 8 bases, with 19 bases between the two germline ends. The CDR3 runs 14 residues. The CDR3 nucleotides read TGTGCCAGCGGACGGACTCGCGGGAAGGATGAGCAGTTCTTC. This encodes CASGRTRGKDEQFF.

The gene calls are TRBV4-2 and TRBJ2-3, with D possibly TRBD2 on 5 matching bases. Germline V gene data show CDR1 as LGHNA and CDR2 as YNFKEQ. CDR3 length: 15 amino acids. Trimming pared 0 bases from V and 3 bases from J, leaving 10 bases between. CDR3 loop: CASSQDGSGTDTQYF. The CDR3 region has the DNA TGTGCCAGCAGCCAAGATGGATCGGGGACAGATACGCAGTATTTT.

CDR3 in amino acids: CASSEEGGVSPLHF. CDR3 coding DNA: TGTGCCAGCAGTGAAGAGGGAGGGGTTTCACCCCTCCACTTT. The chain employs TRBV6-4 and TRBJ1-6; TRBD1 might be the D (5 bases). V was clipped by 3 bases and J by 9 bases, with 12 bases between them. Germline V gives CDR1 MRHNA, CDR2 SNTAGT. The CDR3 contains 14 residues.

This clonotype turned up a few times. The rearrangement links TRBV4-1 to TRBJ2-2; TRBD2 is a possible D gene (6 bases). Trimming left V 2 bases short and J 4 bases short, with 17 bases between. The germline CDR1 and CDR2 sequences are MGHRA and YSYEKL. This CDR3 spans 17 amino acids. The CDR3 loop reads CASSQTGTARVTGELFF. The DNA for the CDR3 is TGCGCCAGCAGCCAAACCGGGACTGCGCGAGTCACCGGGGAGCTGTTTTTT.

The chain is built from TRBV19 and TRBJ2-7; 8 bases agree with TRBD1. The CDR3 extends over 14 amino acids. With 3 bases clipped from V and 1 base from J, the junction kept 2 bases outside the gene matches. Germline V gene data show CDR1 as LNHDA and CDR2 as SQIVND (reference sequence). This CDR3 reads CASSIRQGSYEQYF. The CDR3 DNA reads as TGTGCCAGTAGTATCCGACAGGGGTCCTACGAGCAGTACTTC.

This clonotype has only a few counts. The chain employs TRBV30 and TRBJ1-2, with D unresolved. The germline V gene encodes CDR1 GTSNPN and CDR2 SVGIG (reference sequence). The CDR3 totals 12 residues. Trimming removed 0 bases from V and 4 bases from J, with 6 bases in between. This CDR3 is CAWSVGAYGYTF. The CDR3 DNA is TGTGCCTGGAGTGTTGGAGCCTATGGCTACACCTTC.

Concerning this clonotype: This may arise from a read error, as a much more abundant clone is one base away. The rearrangement links TRBV7-2 to TRBJ1-1; D might be TRBD1 (6 bases). Between the trimmed V and J ends, which lost 2 bases and 2 bases, there was a span of 15 bases. The CDR3 runs to 16 residues. Germline CDR1 and CDR2: SGHTA and FQGNSA. The CDR3 coding sequence is TGTGCCAGCAGCTTAAGGTCTAGGGGGGGAAACACTGAAGCTTTCTTT. This codes for CASSLRSRGGNTEAFF. The complete variable domain, with remaining parts taken from reference TRBV7-2 and TRBJ1-1, reads GAGVSQSPSNKVTEKGKDVELRCDPISGHTALYWYRQSLGQGLEFLIYFQGNSAPDKSGLPSDRFSAERTGGSVSTLTIQRTQQEDSAVYLCASSLRSRGGNTEAFFGQGTRLTVV.

The CDR3 protein is CAWSVEAGLNQPQHF. DNA for the CDR3: TGTGCCTGGAGTGTAGAGGCAGGATTGAATCAGCCCCAGCATTTT. The J gene is TRBJ1-5, the V gene TRBV30; no definite D call. The CDR3 length is 15 residues. Germline CDR1 is GTSNPN and CDR2 is SVGIG (reference sequence). Trimming shortened V by 0 bases and J by 4 bases, and 13 bases separated the two germline ends. The full variable domain, with the rest looked up from reference TRBV30 and TRBJ1-5, is SQTIHQWPATLVQPVGSPLSLECTVEGTSNPNLYWYRQAAGRGLQLLFYSVGIGQISSEVPQNLSASRPQDRQFILSSKKLLLSDSGFYLCAWSVEAGLNQPQHFGDGTRLSIL.

The gene calls are TRBV7-3 and TRBJ2-4, with 9 bases lining up with TRBD1. Germline CDR1 SGHTA, CDR2 FQGTGA. This CDR3 has 20 amino acids. The V segment lost 5 bases and the J segment 5 bases; nucleotides outside the gene matches: 22. The DNA for the CDR3 is TGTGCCAGCAGCACTCATCCTCGGGACAGGGCCCGGCGTAGCCAAAACATTCAGTACTTC. It specifies CASSTHPRDRARRSQNIQYF.